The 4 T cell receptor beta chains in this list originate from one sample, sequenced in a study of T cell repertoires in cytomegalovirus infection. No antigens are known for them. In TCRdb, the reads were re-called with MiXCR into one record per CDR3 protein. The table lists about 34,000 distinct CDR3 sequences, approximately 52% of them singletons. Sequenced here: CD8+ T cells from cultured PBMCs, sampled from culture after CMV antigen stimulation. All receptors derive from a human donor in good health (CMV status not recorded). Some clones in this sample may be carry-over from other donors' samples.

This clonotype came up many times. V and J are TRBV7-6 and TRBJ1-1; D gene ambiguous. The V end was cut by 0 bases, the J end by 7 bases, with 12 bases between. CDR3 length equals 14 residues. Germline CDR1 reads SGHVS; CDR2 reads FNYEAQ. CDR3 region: CASSLAPGTDEAFF. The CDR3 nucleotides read TGTGCCAGCAGCTTAGCGCCTGGAACAGATGAAGCTTTCTTT.

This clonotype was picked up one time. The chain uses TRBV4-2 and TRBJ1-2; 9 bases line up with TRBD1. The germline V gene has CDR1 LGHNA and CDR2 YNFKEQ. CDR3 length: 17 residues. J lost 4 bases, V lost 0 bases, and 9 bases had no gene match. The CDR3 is CASSQEGTGTGVYGYTF. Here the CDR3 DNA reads TGTGCCAGCAGCCAAGAAGGGACAGGGACTGGGGTCTATGGCTACACCTTC.

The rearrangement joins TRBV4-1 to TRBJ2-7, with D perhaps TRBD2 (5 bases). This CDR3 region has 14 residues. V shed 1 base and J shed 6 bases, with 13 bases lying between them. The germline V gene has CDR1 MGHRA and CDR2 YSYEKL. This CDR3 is CASSQGPLAIEQYF. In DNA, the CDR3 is TGCGCCAGCAGCCAAGGGCCCCTAGCCATCGAGCAGTACTTC.

DNA of the CDR3: TGCGCCAGCAGACCAAAACAGCGTTACACAGATACGCAGTATTTT. Translation: CASRPKQRYTDTQYF. The chain joins TRBV5-1 to TRBJ2-3; no clear D gene. The CDR3 has 15 amino acids. Germline V lookup: CDR1 SGHRS, CDR2 YFSETQ. Trimming left V 5 bases short and J 2 bases short, with 15 bases between. The whole variable domain, filled in from reference TRBV5-1 and TRBJ2-3, reads KAGVTQTPRYLIKTRGQQVTLSCSPISGHRSVSWYQQTPGQGLQFLFEYFSETQRNKGNFPGRFSGRQFSNSRSEMNVSTLELGDSALYLCASRPKQRYTDTQYFGPGTRLTVL.